Below, 27 T cell receptor beta chains from the same sample are listed, as sequenced in a study of CD8+ T cells in alopecia areata. The sample's treatment: oral pan-JAK inhibitor, 5-10 mg twice daily. Once RNA had been extracted, it was reverse transcribed into cDNA to act as the sequencing template. Profiled with immunoSEQ multiplex PCR; TCRdb holds only in-frame clones, not every one. This sample yields 160,000 or so clones, of which around three fifths are seen a single time; roughly 0.85% belongs to the top ten. The source material was CD4+ T cells sorted from blood, sampled at week 4, from a patient treated with tofacitinib. Receptor source: a human donor with alopecia areata.

The chain has TRBV2 and TRBJ1-4; tentative D call: TRBD1 (6 bases). The CDR3 length is 14 residues. CDR1 SNHLY and CDR2 FYNNEI come from the germline V gene. Trimming removed 5 bases at V and 2 bases at J, with 9 bases between. CDR3 residues: CASSNRATNEKLFF. In DNA form, the CDR3 reads TGTGCCAGCAGTAACAGGGCTACTAATGAAAAACTGTTTTTT. The whole variable domain, filled in from reference TRBV2 and TRBJ1-4, reads EPEVTQTPSHQVTQMGQEVILRCVPISNHLYFYWYRQILGQKVEFLVSFYNNEISEKSEIFDDQFSVERPDGSNFTLKIRSTKLEDSAMYFCASSNRATNEKLFFGSGTQLSVL.

For this clone: The junction departs from the called germline gene at one end, perhaps through a read error. V and J are TRBV20-1 and TRBJ2-5; a weak D match, TRBD1 (6 bases). Germline loops: CDR1 DFQATT, CDR2 SNEGSKA (reference sequence). This CDR3 has 10 amino acids. The CDR3 nucleotides read TGCAGTGCGAACAGGGAGAGCCAGTACTTC. Amino acids: CSANRESQYF.

V usage is TRBV6-5 and J usage is TRBJ2-3, with D perhaps TRBD2 (6 bases). Germline lookup yields CDR1 MNHEY and CDR2 SVGAGI. The V end lost 0 bases, the J end lost 0 bases, and 7 bases lay between the germline ends. The CDR3 is 15 amino acids. CDR3 in amino acids: CASSYSGLSTDTQYF. For the CDR3, the DNA is TGTGCCAGCAGTTACTCGGGACTGAGCACAGATACGCAGTATTTT.

J is TRBJ1-5 and V is TRBV7-2; D remains unclear. CDR1 and CDR2 from the germline V gene are SGHTA and FQGNSA. The CDR3 sequence is 15 residues long. Trimming took 2 bases from V and 1 from J, leaving 9 bases between them. The CDR3 sequence is CASSLRAGSNQPQHF. The CDR3 DNA reads as TGTGCCAGCAGCTTAAGGGCGGGGAGCAATCAGCCCCAGCATTTT.

V and J are TRBV15 and TRBJ1-5; TRBD1 might be the D (6 bases). Looked up from germline, CDR1 is LNHNV and CDR2 is YYDKDF (reference sequence). V lost 8 bases to trimming and J lost 3 bases, with 20 bases between them. The CDR3 is made up of 16 amino acids. The CDR3, as DNA: TGTGCCACCCGAGACCTACAGGGTCTACTCAATCAGCCCCAGCATTTT. Amino acid sequence: CATRDLQGLLNQPQHF.

This clone has a handful of counts. This chain connects TRBV5-1 to TRBJ2-2; D is perhaps TRBD1 (6 bases). This CDR3 has 15 amino acids. Germline lookup yields CDR1 SGHRS and CDR2 YFSETQ. With 4 bases removed from V and 1 base from J, the gap between germline ends came to 11 bases. The CDR3 bases are TGCGCCAGCAGCGACTCGGGACAGAACACCGGGGAGCTGTTTTTT. This encodes CASSDSGQNTGELFF.

This chain connects TRBV7-2 to TRBJ1-1; no clear D. The CDR3 has 13 amino acids. V shed 5 bases and J shed 2 bases, with 9 bases lying between them. CDR1 and CDR2 from the germline V gene are SGHTA and FQGNSA. CDR3 nucleotide sequence: TGTGCCAGCAGCCCCTGGGGAAACACTGAAGCTTTCTTT. Translation gives CASSPWGNTEAFF.

The chain combines TRBV6-6 with TRBJ2-2; D possibly corresponds to TRBD2 (6 bases). Trimming cost V 11 bases and J 6 bases, with 22 bases left between them. There are 15 residues in the CDR3. Germline V gene data show CDR1 as MNHNY and CDR2 as SVGAGI (reference sequence). CDR3 sequence reads: CASGDSWGVPGELFF. The CDR3 coding sequence is TGTGCCTCGGGGGACTCCTGGGGGGTCCCCGGGGAGCTGTTTTTT.

On this clone: One junction end disagrees with the germline gene, perhaps due to a read error. This chain uses TRBV30 with TRBJ1-1; 8 positions agree with TRBD1. CDR1 and CDR2 from the germline V gene are GTSNPN and SVGIG (reference sequence). There are 11 residues in the CDR3. CDR3 nucleotide sequence: TGTGCCTCGGCAAAAGGACAGGGAACACTTTTT. This codes for CASAKGQGTLF.

The genes are TRBV29-1 and TRBJ2-5, with TRBD2 identical over 7 bases. Trimming at V came to 6 bases and at J to 5 bases, leaving 6 bases not matched to a gene. In germline, CDR1 is SQVTM, CDR2 ANQGSEA. The CDR3 totals 12 residues. In nucleotides, the CDR3 is TGCAGCGTGGAGGTCGGGGGGGAGACCCAGTACTTC. This encodes CSVEVGGETQYF. The whole variable domain, filled in from reference TRBV29-1 and TRBJ2-5, reads SAVISQKPSRDICQRGTSLTIQCQVDSQVTMMFWYRQQPGQSLTLIATANQGSEATYESGFVIDKFPISRPNLTFSTLTVSNMSPEDSSIYLCSVEVGGETQYFGPGTRLLVL.

The chain is built from TRBV4-3 and TRBJ1-1; a weak D match, TRBD1 (5 bases). CDR1 and CDR2 from the germline V gene are LGHNA and YSLEER. Trimming cost V 0 bases and J 5 bases, with 7 bases left between them. The CDR3 is 13 amino acids. The DNA for the CDR3 is TGCGCCAGCAGCCAAGATTGGGGGACTGAAGCTTTCTTT. This sequence encodes CASSQDWGTEAFF.

This chain links TRBV4-3 with TRBJ1-5; possibly TRBD1 for D (5 bases). Trimming took off 3 bases at V and 7 bases at J, with 10 bases between the two ends. There are 13 residues in the CDR3. CDR1 is LGHNA and CDR2 is YSLEER in the germline V gene. The CDR3 region has the DNA TGCGCCAGCAGCCAGGTCAGGGTCCAGCCCCAGCATTTT. It encodes CASSQVRVQPQHF.

J is TRBJ1-1 and V is TRBV6-5; TRBD1 agrees at 9 bases. Germline V gene data show CDR1 as MNHEY and CDR2 as SVGAGI. With 6 bases clipped from V and 1 base from J, the junction kept 6 bases outside the gene matches. This CDR3 is 15 amino acids long. CDR3 residues: CASRGQGSWNTEAFF. Written as DNA, the CDR3 is TGTGCCAGCAGAGGACAGGGGAGTTGGAACACTGAAGCTTTCTTT.

This clone has a handful of counts. CDR3 nucleotide sequence: TGCAGCGTTGAATTGGTTGGACAGTTCTTCTCTGGGGCCAACGTCCTGACTTTC. Translation gives CSVELVGQFFSGANVLTF. The genes are TRBV29-1 and TRBJ2-6; perhaps TRBD1 as D (6 bases). The V and J ends lost 2 bases and 0 bases respectively, with 17 bases between them. This CDR3 spans 18 amino acids. Germline V lookup: CDR1 SQVTM, CDR2 ANQGSEA.

The J gene is TRBJ2-6, the V gene TRBV7-3; D not resolved. V lost 2 bases and J lost 6, with 5 bases in between. The germline gives CDR1 SGHTA, CDR2 FQGTGA. The CDR3 is made up of 13 amino acids. The CDR3 loop reads CASSLSPANVLTF. The CDR3 region has the DNA TGTGCCAGCAGCTTATCACCGGCCAACGTCCTGACTTTC.

This clone showed up just a few times. DNA for the CDR3: TGTGCCATCAGTGAGTCAACAGAGAACTATGGCTACACCTTC. Translated, it gives CAISESTENYGYTF. V gene TRBV10-3 combines with J gene TRBJ1-2, with D uncertain. Germline lookup yields CDR1 ENHRY and CDR2 SYGVKD. The germline V and J ends were trimmed by 0 bases and 2 bases, with 7 bases remaining between them. This CDR3 contains 14 residues.

In this sample, this clone turned up a few times. The rearrangement joins TRBV29-1 to TRBJ2-2; the D call may be TRBD1 or TRBD2 (5 bases each). The CDR3 consists of 13 residues. The germline gives CDR1 SQVTM, CDR2 ANQGSEA. V lost 6 bases and J 4 bases, leaving 12 bases between the germline ends. The DNA for the CDR3 is TGCAGCGTCGGGACGGCGGGCACCGGGGAGCTGTTTTTT. Translating gives CSVGTAGTGELFF.

The V call is TRBV7-9, the J call TRBJ1-1; D is possibly TRBD1 (6 bases). CDR1 SEHNR and CDR2 FQNEAQ come from the germline V gene (reference sequence). V lost 5 bases to trimming and J lost 0 bases, with 10 bases between them. The CDR3 runs to 14 residues. The DNA for the CDR3 is TGTGCCAGCAGCGCGGGACACTTGAACACTGAAGCTTTCTTT. Amino acid sequence: CASSAGHLNTEAFF. Full variable domain (outside the CDR3, taken from reference TRBV7-9 and TRBJ1-1): DTGVSQNPRHKITKRGQNVTFRCDPISEHNRLYWYRQTLGQGPEFLTYFQNEAQLEKSRLLSDRFSAERPKGSFSTLEIQRTEQGDSAMYLCASSAGHLNTEAFFGQGTRLTVV.

A few counts support this clone. V gene TRBV6-6 combines with J gene TRBJ2-1, with D perhaps matching TRBD1 (6 bases). The CDR3 is 13 amino acids. Deletions cut 6 bases from V and 8 bases from J, with 14 bases between. The germline V gene has CDR1 MNHNY and CDR2 SVGAGI (reference sequence). The CDR3 nucleotides read TGTGCCAGCAGCCGGGGCCCAGGGGATGAGCAGTTCTTC. It yields the protein CASSRGPGDEQFF.

The chain carries TRBV30 and TRBJ2-7; D not resolved. Germline V gives CDR1 GTSNPN, CDR2 SVGIG (reference sequence). The CDR3 is made up of 12 amino acids. The V end was cut by 1 base, the J end by 7 bases, with 11 bases between. CDR3 protein: CAWSDAVREQYF. The CDR3 coding sequence is TGTGCCTGGAGTGACGCGGTTCGGGAGCAGTACTTC.

The chain has TRBV10-3 and TRBJ2-2, with D possibly being TRBD1 (6 bases). The CDR3 has 12 residues. Looked up from germline, CDR1 is ENHRY and CDR2 is SYGVKD. V was clipped by 6 bases and J by 5 bases, with 7 bases between them. The CDR3: CAIRGQTGELFF. The CDR3 bases are TGTGCCATCAGGGGACAAACCGGGGAGCTGTTTTTT.

This sequence joins TRBV29-1 and TRBJ2-3; 7 nucleotides agree with TRBD1. Germline CDR1 SQVTM, CDR2 ANQGSEA. Trimming took 5 bases from V and 2 from J; bases not matched to a gene: 7. The CDR3 spans 14 residues. This CDR3 reads CSVTGAPNTDTQYF. The CDR3 nucleotides read TGCAGCGTTACAGGGGCACCTAACACAGATACGCAGTATTTT.

This clone has a single count. The V gene is TRBV15, the J gene TRBJ1-1; unclear D gene. The CDR3 contains 15 residues. The V end was cut by 4 bases, the J end by 4 bases, with 16 bases between. Germline assignment: CDR1 LNHNV and CDR2 YYDKDF (reference sequence). CDR3 residues: CATSKSTVYTTEAFF. CDR3 DNA: TGTGCCACCAGCAAATCTACTGTATACACCACTGAAGCTTTCTTT.

The rearrangement joins TRBV5-1 to TRBJ2-1, with D possibly matching TRBD2 (6 bases). This CDR3 spans 18 amino acids. The germline V gene encodes CDR1 SGHRS and CDR2 YFSETQ. V lost 0 bases and J 5 bases, leaving 21 bases between the germline ends. The CDR3: CASSLVGTDRLGNNEQFF. CDR3 sequence (DNA): TGCGCCAGCAGCTTGGTGGGGACTGACAGATTGGGTAACAATGAGCAGTTCTTC.

J is TRBJ2-7 and V is TRBV13, with D uncertain. V was shortened by 6 bases and J by 12 bases, with 21 bases between the two germline ends. Germline assignment: CDR1 PRHDT and CDR2 FYEKMQ (reference sequence). This CDR3 comprises 13 residues. This chain's CDR3 is CASSLAWTQLMYF. The CDR3 region has the DNA TGTGCCAGCAGTTTGGCCTGGACCCAATTAATGTACTTC.

This chain joins TRBV9 and TRBJ1-1, with no clear D. Between the trimmed V and J ends, which lost 3 bases and 6 bases, there was a span of 18 bases. Germline CDR1 and CDR2: SGDLS and YYNGEE. The CDR3 is made up of 15 amino acids. The CDR3 nucleotides are TGTGCCAGCAGCGCGAGTGGAGGTGGGGAAGCTGAAGCTTTCTTT. It yields the protein CASSASGGGEAEAFF.

The chain links TRBV5-1 to TRBJ1-1; D uncertain. The CDR3 spans 14 residues. Germline loops: CDR1 SGHRS, CDR2 YFSETQ. V lost 4 bases, J lost 3 bases, and 13 bases lay in between. This CDR3 is CASSPIGGHTEAFF. The CDR3 DNA is TGCGCCAGCAGCCCTATAGGAGGGCACACTGAAGCTTTCTTT.